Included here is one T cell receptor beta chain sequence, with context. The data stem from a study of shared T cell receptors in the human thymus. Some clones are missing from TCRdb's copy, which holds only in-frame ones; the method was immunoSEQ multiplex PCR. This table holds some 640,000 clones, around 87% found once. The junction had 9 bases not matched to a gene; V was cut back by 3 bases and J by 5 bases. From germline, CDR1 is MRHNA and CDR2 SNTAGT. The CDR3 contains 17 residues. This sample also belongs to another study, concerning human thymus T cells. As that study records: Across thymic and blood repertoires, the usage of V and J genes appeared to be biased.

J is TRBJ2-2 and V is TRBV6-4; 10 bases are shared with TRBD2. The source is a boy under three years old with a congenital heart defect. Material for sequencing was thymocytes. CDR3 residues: CASSETRLAGWTGELFF. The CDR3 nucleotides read TGTGCCAGCAGTGAAACCCGACTAGCGGGTTGGACCGGGGAGCTGTTTTTT.